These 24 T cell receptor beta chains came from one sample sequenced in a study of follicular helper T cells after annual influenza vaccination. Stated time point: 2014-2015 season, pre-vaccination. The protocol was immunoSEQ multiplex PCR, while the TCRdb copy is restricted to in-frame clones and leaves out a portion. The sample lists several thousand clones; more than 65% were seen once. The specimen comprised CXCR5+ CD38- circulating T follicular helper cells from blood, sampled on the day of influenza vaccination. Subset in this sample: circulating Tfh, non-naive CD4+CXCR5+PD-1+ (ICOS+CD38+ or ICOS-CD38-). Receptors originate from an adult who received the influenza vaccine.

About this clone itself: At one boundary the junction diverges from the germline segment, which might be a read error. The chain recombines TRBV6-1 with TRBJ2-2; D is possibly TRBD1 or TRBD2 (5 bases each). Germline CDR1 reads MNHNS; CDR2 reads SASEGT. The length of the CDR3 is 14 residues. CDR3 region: CASRPGRLGRGAVF. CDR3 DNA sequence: TGTGCCAGCAGGCCGGGACGCCTTGGCCGGGGAGCTGTTTTT.

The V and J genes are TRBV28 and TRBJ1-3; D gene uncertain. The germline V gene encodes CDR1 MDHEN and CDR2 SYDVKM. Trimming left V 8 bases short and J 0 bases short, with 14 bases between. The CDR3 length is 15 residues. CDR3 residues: CASQRLGSSGNTIYF. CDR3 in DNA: TGTGCCAGCCAAAGACTCGGGAGCTCTGGAAACACCATATATTTT.

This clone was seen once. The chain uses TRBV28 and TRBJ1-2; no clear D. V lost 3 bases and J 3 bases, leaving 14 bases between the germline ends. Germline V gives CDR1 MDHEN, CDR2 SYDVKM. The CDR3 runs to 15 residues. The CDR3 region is CASSFSAGFDYGYTF. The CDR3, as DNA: TGTGCCAGCAGTTTTTCCGCTGGGTTCGACTATGGCTACACCTTC.

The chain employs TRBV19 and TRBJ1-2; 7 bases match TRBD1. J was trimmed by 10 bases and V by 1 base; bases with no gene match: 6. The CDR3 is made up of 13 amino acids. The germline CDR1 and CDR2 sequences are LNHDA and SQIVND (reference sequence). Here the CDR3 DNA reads TGTGCCAGTAGTATAGGAAGACAGGGCCACTACACCTTC. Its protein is CASSIGRQGHYTF.

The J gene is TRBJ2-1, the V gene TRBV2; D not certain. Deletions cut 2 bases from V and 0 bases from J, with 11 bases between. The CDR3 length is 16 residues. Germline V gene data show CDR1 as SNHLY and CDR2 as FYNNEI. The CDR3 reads CASSERSGSSYNEQFF. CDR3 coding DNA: TGTGCCAGCAGTGAACGATCGGGTAGCTCCTACAATGAGCAGTTCTTC.

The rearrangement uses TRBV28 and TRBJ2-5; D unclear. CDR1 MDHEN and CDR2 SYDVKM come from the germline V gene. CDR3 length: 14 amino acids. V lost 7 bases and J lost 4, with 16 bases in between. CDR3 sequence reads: CASTHLGGVETQYF. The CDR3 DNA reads TGTGCCAGCACCCACCTAGGTGGGGTAGAGACCCAGTACTTC.

The CDR3 sequence is CSVEENSNQPQHF. CDR3 bases: TGCAGCGTTGAAGAGAATAGCAATCAGCCCCAGCATTTT. The chain recombines TRBV29-1 with TRBJ1-5; D gene ambiguous. V lost 0 bases and J lost 0, with 3 bases in between. The V gene's germline CDR1 is SQVTM and CDR2 ANQGSEA. CDR3 length: 13 residues.

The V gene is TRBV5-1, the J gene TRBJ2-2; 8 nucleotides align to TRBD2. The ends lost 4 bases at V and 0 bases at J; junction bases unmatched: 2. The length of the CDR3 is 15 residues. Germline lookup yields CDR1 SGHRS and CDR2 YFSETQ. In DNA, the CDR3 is TGCGCCAGCAGCCAAGCGGGAGCGAACACCGGGGAGCTGTTTTTT. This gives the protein CASSQAGANTGELFF.

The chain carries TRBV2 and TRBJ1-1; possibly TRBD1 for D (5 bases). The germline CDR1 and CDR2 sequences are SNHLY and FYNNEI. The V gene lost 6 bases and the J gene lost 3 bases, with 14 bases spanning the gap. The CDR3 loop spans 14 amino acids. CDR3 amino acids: CASRKGRDHTEAFF. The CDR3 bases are TGTGCCAGCAGGAAGGGCAGGGACCACACTGAAGCTTTCTTT.

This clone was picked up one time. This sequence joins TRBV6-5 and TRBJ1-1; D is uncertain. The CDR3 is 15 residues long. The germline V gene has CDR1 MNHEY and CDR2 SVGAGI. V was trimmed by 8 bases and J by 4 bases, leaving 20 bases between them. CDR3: CASHLGSLGTTEAFF. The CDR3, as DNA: TGTGCCAGCCATTTGGGGTCGCTAGGTACCACTGAAGCTTTCTTT.

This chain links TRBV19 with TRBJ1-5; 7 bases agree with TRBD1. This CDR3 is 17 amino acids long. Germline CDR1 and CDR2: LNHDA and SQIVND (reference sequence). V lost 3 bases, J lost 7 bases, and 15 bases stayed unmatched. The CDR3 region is CASSILAGTVIPQPQHF. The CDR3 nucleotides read TGTGCCAGTAGTATCCTTGCCGGGACAGTAATCCCCCAGCCCCAGCATTTT.

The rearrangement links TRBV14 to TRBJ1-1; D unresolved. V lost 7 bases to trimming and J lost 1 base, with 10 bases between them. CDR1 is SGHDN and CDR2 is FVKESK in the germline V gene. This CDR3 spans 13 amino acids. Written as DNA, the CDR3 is TGTGCCAGCACACTGCAAGAGAACACTGAAGCTTTCTTT. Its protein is CASTLQENTEAFF.

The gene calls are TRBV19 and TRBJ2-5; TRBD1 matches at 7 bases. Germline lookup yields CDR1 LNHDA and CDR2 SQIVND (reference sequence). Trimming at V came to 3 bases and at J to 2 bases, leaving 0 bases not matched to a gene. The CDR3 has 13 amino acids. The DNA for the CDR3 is TGTGCCAGTAGTATGGGACAGCAAGAGACCCAGTACTTC. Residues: CASSMGQQETQYF.

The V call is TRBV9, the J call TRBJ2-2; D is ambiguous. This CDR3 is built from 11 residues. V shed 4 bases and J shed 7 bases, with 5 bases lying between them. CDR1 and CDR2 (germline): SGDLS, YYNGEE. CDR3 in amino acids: CASSMNGELFF. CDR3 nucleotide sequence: TGTGCCAGCAGCATGAACGGGGAGCTGTTTTTT.

The CDR3 protein is CASSSTGERRETQYF. As DNA, the CDR3 is TGTGCCAGCAGCTCCACAGGGGAAAGGCGGGAGACCCAGTACTTC. The genes are TRBV7-8 and TRBJ2-5; 7 bases fit TRBD1. The CDR3 runs to 15 residues. V was pared by 4 bases and J by 5 bases, with 10 bases of the junction left unmatched. Per the germline V gene, CDR1 is SGHVS and CDR2 is FQNEAQ.

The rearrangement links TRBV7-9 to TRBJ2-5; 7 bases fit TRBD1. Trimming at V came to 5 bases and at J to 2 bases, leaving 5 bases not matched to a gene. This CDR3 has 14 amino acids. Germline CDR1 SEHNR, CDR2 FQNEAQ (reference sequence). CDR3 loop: CASSQGQVQETQYF. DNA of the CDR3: TGTGCCAGCAGCCAAGGACAGGTACAAGAGACCCAGTACTTC.

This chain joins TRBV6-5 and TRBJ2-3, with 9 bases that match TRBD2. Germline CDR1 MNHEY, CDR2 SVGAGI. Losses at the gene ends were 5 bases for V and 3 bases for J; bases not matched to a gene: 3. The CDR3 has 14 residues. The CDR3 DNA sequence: TGTGCCAGCAGTCGTAGCGGGGGAACAGATACGCAGTATTTT. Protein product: CASSRSGGTDTQYF.

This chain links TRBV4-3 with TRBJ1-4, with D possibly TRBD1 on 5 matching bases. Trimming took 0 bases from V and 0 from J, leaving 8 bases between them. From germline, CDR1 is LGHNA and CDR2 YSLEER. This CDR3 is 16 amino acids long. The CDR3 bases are TGCGCCAGCAGCCAAGAGGGACTGACAACTAATGAAAAACTGTTTTTT. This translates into CASSQEGLTTNEKLFF.

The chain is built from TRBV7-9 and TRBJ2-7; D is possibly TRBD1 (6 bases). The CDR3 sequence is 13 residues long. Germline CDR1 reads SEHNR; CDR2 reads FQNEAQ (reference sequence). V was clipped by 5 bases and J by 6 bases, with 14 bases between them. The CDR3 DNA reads TGTGCCAGCAGCCTCAACACAGGGTTCGAGCAGTACTTC. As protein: CASSLNTGFEQYF. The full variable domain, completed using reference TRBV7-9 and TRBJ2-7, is DTGVSQNPRHKITKRGQNVTFRCDPISEHNRLYWYRQTLGQGPEFLTYFQNEAQLEKSRLLSDRFSAERPKGSFSTLEIQRTEQGDSAMYLCASSLNTGFEQYFGPGTRLTVT.

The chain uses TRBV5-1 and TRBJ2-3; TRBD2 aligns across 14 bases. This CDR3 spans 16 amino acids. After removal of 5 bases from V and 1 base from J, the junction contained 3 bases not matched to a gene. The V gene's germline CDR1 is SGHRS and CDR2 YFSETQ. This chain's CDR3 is CASRGLAGDGTDTQYF. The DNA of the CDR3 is TGCGCCAGCAGGGGACTAGCGGGGGACGGCACAGATACGCAGTATTTT.

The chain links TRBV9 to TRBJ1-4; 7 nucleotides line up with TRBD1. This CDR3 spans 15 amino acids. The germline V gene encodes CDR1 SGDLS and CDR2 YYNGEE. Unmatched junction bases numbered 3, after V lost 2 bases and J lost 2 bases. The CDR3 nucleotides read TGTGCCAGCAGCGTCCAAGGGGGCACTAATGAAAAACTGTTTTTT. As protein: CASSVQGGTNEKLFF.

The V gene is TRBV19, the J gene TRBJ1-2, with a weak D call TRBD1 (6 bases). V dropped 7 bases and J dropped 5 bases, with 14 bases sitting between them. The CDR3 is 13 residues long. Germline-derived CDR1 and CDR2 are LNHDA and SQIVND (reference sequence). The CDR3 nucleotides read TGTGCCAGTACCTTGACAGGAGAGTATGGCTACACCTTC. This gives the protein CASTLTGEYGYTF.

The CDR3 nucleotides are TGTGCCAGCAACCGACTAGCGGGAGGTCTAAATGAGCAGTTCTTC. It encodes CASNRLAGGLNEQFF. The rearrangement links TRBV28 to TRBJ2-1; 13 nucleotides match TRBD2. The V segment lost 7 bases and the J segment 7 bases; nucleotides outside the gene matches: 7. Germline assignment: CDR1 MDHEN and CDR2 SYDVKM. The CDR3 extends over 15 amino acids.

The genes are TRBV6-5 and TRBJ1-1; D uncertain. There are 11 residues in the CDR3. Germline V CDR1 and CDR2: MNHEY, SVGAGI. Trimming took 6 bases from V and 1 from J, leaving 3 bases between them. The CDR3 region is CASRANTEAFF. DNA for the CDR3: TGTGCCAGCAGGGCGAACACTGAAGCTTTCTTT.